This entry features one TCR beta chain sequence. TCRdb passed the RT-PCR reads through MiXCR, listing each CDR3 protein once. The sample holds 200,000 to 250,000 distinct CDR3 sequences, roughly an eighth seen once. The data originate from a study of patients and donors after allogeneic stem cell transplantation. V was cut by 1 base and J by 4 bases, with 10 bases left in between. Germline V gives CDR1 SGHNT, CDR2 YENEEA. The CDR3 is 14 residues long. The sequence came from a human donor who was either an allogeneic HSCT recipient or a stem cell or donor lymphocyte infusion donor (not recorded which). It is not recorded whose cells these are; they may come from a transplant donor. V usage is TRBV11-3 and J usage is TRBJ1-1; D gene ambiguous. The sample consisted of blood, either unsorted or a sorted T cell fraction (not recorded which). This chain's CDR3 is CASSLGTSGTEAFF. In DNA form, the CDR3 reads TGTGCCAGCAGCTTAGGGACGTCGGGCACTGAAGCTTTCTTT.